The next 20 T cell receptor beta chains were all read from a single sample in a study of Ad26.COV2.S vaccination and SARS-CoV-2 variants. TCRdb keeps only in-frame clones here, not all; method: immunoSEQ multiplex PCR. The table lists about 480,000 clones, approximately 90% of them singletons. Documented treatment: around 19 received Ad26.COV2.S at low or high dose, single or two shots; 5 received placebo; per-sample allocation not given. It was on day 63 after the first vaccine or placebo injection that samples were taken. Material: peripheral blood, obtained in a trial of Ad26.COV2.S vaccine versus placebo. Every receptor here comes from a person aged 18 to 59 who received the Ad26.COV2.S COVID-19 vaccine or a placebo.

The CDR3 nucleotides are TGTGCCAGCAGCTTGGGTATTAGCGGCCTTAGCACAGATACGCAGTATTTT. It yields the protein CASSLGISGLSTDTQYF. The chain has TRBV5-6 and TRBJ2-3, with D tentatively TRBD2 (6 bases). The germline V and J ends were trimmed by 0 bases and 0 bases, with 14 bases remaining between them. The CDR3 consists of 17 residues. Germline values: CDR1 SGHDT, CDR2 YYEEEE.

The chain uses TRBV10-3 and TRBJ1-1; tentative D call: TRBD1 (6 bases). V was shortened by 11 bases and J by 2 bases, with 12 bases between the two germline ends. CDR1 and CDR2 from the germline V gene are ENHRY and SYGVKD. The CDR3 extends over 12 amino acids. CDR3 in DNA: TGTGCCGCCAGGGGAATAAACACTGAAGCTTTCTTT. This gives the protein CAARGINTEAFF.

The CDR3 here is CASSLDSAGAPRETQYF. CDR3 coding DNA: TGTGCCAGCAGCTTAGATTCTGCGGGAGCCCCGAGGGAGACCCAGTACTTC. The chain carries TRBV11-3 and TRBJ2-5, with TRBD2 matching over 7 bases. CDR1 is SGHNT and CDR2 is YENEEA in the germline V gene. This CDR3 comprises 17 residues. Trimming cost V 0 bases and J 5 bases; bases outside gene matches: 12. The complete variable domain, with remaining parts taken from reference TRBV11-3 and TRBJ2-5, reads EAGVVQSPRYKIIEKKQPVAFWCNPISGHNTLYWYLQNLGQGPELLIRYENEEAVDDSQLPKDRFSAERLKGVDSTLKIQPAELGDSAVYLCASSLDSAGAPRETQYFGPGTRLLVL.

The chain carries TRBV12-3 or TRBV12-4 and TRBJ2-1; D ambiguous. V lost 3 bases, J lost 4 bases, and 7 bases lay in between. The CDR3 sequence is 13 residues long. CDR3 in DNA: TGTGCCAGCAGTTTCGGTTCTTACAATGAGCAGTTCTTC. It specifies CASSFGSYNEQFF.

V usage is TRBV9 and J usage is TRBJ1-3, with D hard to call. Germline V gene lookup returns CDR1 SGDLS and CDR2 YYNGEE. The CDR3 covers 16 residues. V was trimmed by 0 bases and J by 4 bases, leaving 14 bases between them. Here the CDR3 DNA reads TGTGCCAGCAGCGTAGCCTCCGCCGTATCAGGAAACACCATATATTTT. This codes for CASSVASAVSGNTIYF.

The gene calls are TRBV9 and TRBJ1-1; a possible D gene is TRBD1 (5 bases). V lost 0 bases and J 3 bases, leaving 18 bases between the germline ends. Germline CDR1 SGDLS, CDR2 YYNGEE. CDR3 length: 17 amino acids. CDR3 coding DNA: TGTGCCAGCAGCGTAGGGGTTCGGGGAATAGGGGACACTGAAGCTTTCTTT. Translation gives CASSVGVRGIGDTEAFF.

The chain uses TRBV29-1 and TRBJ1-5; D is perhaps TRBD1 (5 bases). V shed 4 bases and J shed 7 bases, with 17 bases lying between them. Germline loops: CDR1 SQVTM, CDR2 ANQGSEA. The CDR3 length is 14 residues. The CDR3 loop is CSVGGGGPGQPQHF. The CDR3 bases are TGCAGCGTTGGAGGTGGGGGACCAGGGCAGCCCCAGCATTTT.

V and J are TRBV29-1 and TRBJ2-7, with no clear D. V was cut by 4 bases and J by 0 bases, with 4 bases left in between. Germline V gene lookup returns CDR1 SQVTM and CDR2 ANQGSEA. The CDR3 extends over 11 amino acids. CDR3 sequence reads: CSVGDSYEQYF. In DNA form, the CDR3 reads TGCAGCGTTGGGGACTCCTACGAGCAGTACTTC.

V and J are TRBV5-5 and TRBJ2-5; D not certain. Per the germline V gene, CDR1 is SGHKS and CDR2 is YYEKEE (reference sequence). Trimming cost V 0 bases and J 5 bases, with 11 bases left between them. The CDR3 has 14 residues. The CDR3 DNA reads as TGTGCCAGCAGCTTGGAGGTGCGTCTGGAGACCCAGTACTTC. This sequence encodes CASSLEVRLETQYF.

J is TRBJ2-1 and V is TRBV7-9, with TRBD2 matching 7 bases. The junction had 16 bases not matched to a gene; V was cut back by 6 bases and J by 2 bases. The germline V gene has CDR1 SEHNR and CDR2 FQNEAQ (reference sequence). This CDR3 spans 18 amino acids. CDR3 DNA sequence: TGTGCCAGCAGGGGGGGGAGCCAACGACCCAGCACCTACAATGAGCAGTTCTTC. Translation: CASRGGSQRPSTYNEQFF.

This chain uses TRBV28 with TRBJ1-4; D perhaps matches TRBD1 (5 bases). Trimming stripped 6 bases from V and 2 bases from J, with 16 bases between. The CDR3 runs 16 residues. CDR1 and CDR2 (germline): MDHEN, SYDVKM. CDR3 region: CASSSPAGSTNEKLFF. CDR3 coding DNA: TGTGCCAGCAGCTCCCCGGCAGGGTCGACTAATGAAAAACTGTTTTTT.

The chain uses TRBV5-4 and TRBJ2-7; a possible D gene is TRBD2 (6 bases). V was cut by 1 base and J by 6 bases, with 14 bases left in between. CDR3 size: 14 residues. CDR1 and CDR2 (germline): SGHNT, YYREEE (reference sequence). The CDR3 DNA reads as TGTGCCAGCAGCTTGTACGGGAGCGCACTCGAGCAGTACTTC. Translated: CASSLYGSALEQYF. Supplemented by reference TRBV5-4 and TRBJ2-7, the full variable domain reads ETGVTQSPTHLIKTRGQQVTLRCSSQSGHNTVSWYQQALGQGPQFIFQYYREEENGRGNFPPRFSGLQFPNYSSELNVNALELDDSALYLCASSLYGSALEQYFGPGTRLTVT.

The chain combines TRBV9 with TRBJ2-7; D ambiguous. The V end lost 0 bases, the J end lost 6 bases, and 13 bases lay between the germline ends. Germline CDR1 SGDLS, CDR2 YYNGEE. The CDR3 length is 14 residues. CDR3 sequence: CASSVDSWPREQYF. The CDR3 region has the DNA TGTGCCAGCAGCGTAGACAGCTGGCCTCGCGAGCAGTACTTC.

This chain links TRBV18 with TRBJ1-2; a possible D gene is TRBD1 (6 bases). Between the trimmed V and J ends, which lost 6 bases and 6 bases, there was a span of 14 bases. The CDR3 covers 13 residues. Germline CDR1 reads KGHSH; CDR2 reads LQKENI. This chain's CDR3 is CASSPKQGNGYTF. CDR3 in DNA: TGTGCCAGCTCCCCCAAACAGGGAAATGGCTACACCTTC.

V is TRBV5-4 and J is TRBJ2-1; 12 nucleotides agree with TRBD2. The CDR3 is 15 residues long. V lost 4 bases to trimming and J lost 7 bases; unmatched junction nucleotides: 6. Looked up from germline, CDR1 is SGHNT and CDR2 is YYREEE (reference sequence). As DNA, the CDR3 is TGTGCCAGCAGCCTTCGGACTAGCGGGACGAATGAGCAGTTCTTC. Translated: CASSLRTSGTNEQFF.

This clone was detected only a few times. The chain couples TRBV3-1 (or the pseudogene TRBV3-2) to TRBJ2-3; TRBD2 matches 7 bases. Trimming cost V 5 bases and J 0 bases; bases outside gene matches: 5. The V gene's germline CDR1 is LGHDT and CDR2 YNNKEL (reference sequence). The CDR3 extends over 15 amino acids. The DNA for the CDR3 is TGTGCCAGCAGCTTACTAGCGACTAGCACAGATACGCAGTATTTT. Encoded protein: CASSLLATSTDTQYF.

The chain joins TRBV28 to TRBJ1-2, with D perhaps matching TRBD1 (6 bases). V was clipped by 6 bases and J by 2 bases, with 13 bases between them. This CDR3 contains 14 residues. Germline CDR1 is MDHEN and CDR2 is SYDVKM. CDR3 sequence reads: CASSPSTGNYGYTF. The DNA for the CDR3 is TGTGCCAGCAGCCCCTCAACAGGGAACTATGGCTACACCTTC.

The gene calls are TRBV9 and TRBJ2-2; D call uncertain. Trimming left V 0 bases short and J 5 bases short, with 5 bases between. This CDR3 region has 13 residues. CDR1 and CDR2 from the germline V gene are SGDLS and YYNGEE. CDR3 nucleotide sequence: TGTGCCAGCAGCGTAGCTAGGACCGGGGAGCTGTTTTTT. Amino acids: CASSVARTGELFF.

This chain connects TRBV6-1 to TRBJ2-7, with a weak D call TRBD1 (6 bases). CDR1 is MNHNS and CDR2 is SASEGT in the germline V gene. Trimming took 1 base from V and 6 from J, leaving 16 bases between them. The CDR3 is made up of 15 amino acids. DNA of the CDR3: TGTGCCAGCAGTGAAGACAGGGACCCACTAAGCGAGCAGTACTTC. It translates to CASSEDRDPLSEQYF.

The chain carries TRBV30 and TRBJ1-2; 8 bases match TRBD1. Germline V gene data show CDR1 as GTSNPN and CDR2 as SVGIG (reference sequence). Trimming took 2 bases from V and 4 from J; bases not matched to a gene: 9. CDR3 size: 15 residues. CDR3 amino acids: CAWSRVRTGFYGYTF. The CDR3 DNA follows: TGTGCCTGGAGTCGGGTGAGGACAGGGTTCTATGGCTACACCTTC.